The T cell receptor (beta chain) under discussion was sequenced for a study of T cell responses to AZD1222 COVID-19 vaccine. TCRdb keeps only in-frame clones here, not all; method: immunoSEQ multiplex PCR. The data contain about 160,000 clones, about 90% of them singletons. As concerns this clone: Antigen unknown.

Germline V CDR1 and CDR2: SGHNT, YENEEA. V gave up 4 bases and J gave up 11 bases, with 15 bases separating them. This CDR3 region has 13 residues. The study's findings and limits: At study baseline, merely about 6 AZD1222 recipients were seropositive. Regions left unmutated in variants are reportedly the target of nearly half of spike-specific TCRs.

This sequence was found in an adult in good health. The genes are TRBV11-3 and TRBJ2-1; no clear D gene. Source: peripheral blood, taken on day 0 of AZD1222 vaccination. The CDR3 protein is CASSSPGVPKQFF. CDR3 DNA sequence: TGTGCCAGCAGCTCACCTGGGGTCCCCAAGCAGTTCTTC.